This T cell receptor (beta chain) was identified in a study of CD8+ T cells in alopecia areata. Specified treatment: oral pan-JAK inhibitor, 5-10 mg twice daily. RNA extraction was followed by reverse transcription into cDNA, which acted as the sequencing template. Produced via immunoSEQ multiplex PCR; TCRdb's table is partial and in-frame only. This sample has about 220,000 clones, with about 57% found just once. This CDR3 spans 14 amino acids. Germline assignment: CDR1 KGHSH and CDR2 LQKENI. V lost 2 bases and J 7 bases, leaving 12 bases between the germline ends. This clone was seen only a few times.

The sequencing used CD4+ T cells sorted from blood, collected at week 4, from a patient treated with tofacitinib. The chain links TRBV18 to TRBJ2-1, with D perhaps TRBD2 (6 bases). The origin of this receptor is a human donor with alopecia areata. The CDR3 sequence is CASSPSSGGNEQFF. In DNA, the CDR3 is TGTGCCAGCTCACCATCCTCCGGGGGAAATGAGCAGTTCTTC.